Sequencing of this TCR beta chain was carried out in a study of blood T cells in healthy people across ages. Trimming at V came to 3 bases and at J to 5 bases, leaving 9 bases not matched to a gene. The CDR3 spans 16 residues. CDR1 and CDR2 from the germline V gene are MNHEY and SMNVEV (reference sequence). Primed by a sample-barcoded 5' primer and a J-beta primer mix, a second PCR proceeded for 7 to 11 cycles. MiXCR, run by TCRdb on the 5' RACE reads, gives a single entry per CDR3 protein. The table lists approximately 820,000 distinct CDR3 sequences, 44% of them singletons. The source of this sequence is a man aged 60 to 75 in good health. Sequenced: blood. This chain uses TRBV27 with TRBJ2-1; 8 nucleotides match TRBD1. CDR3 in DNA: TGTGCCAGCAGTTTGATGATCAGGGGGCTAAACAATGAGCAGTTCTTC. Amino acid sequence: CASSLMIRGLNNEQFF.